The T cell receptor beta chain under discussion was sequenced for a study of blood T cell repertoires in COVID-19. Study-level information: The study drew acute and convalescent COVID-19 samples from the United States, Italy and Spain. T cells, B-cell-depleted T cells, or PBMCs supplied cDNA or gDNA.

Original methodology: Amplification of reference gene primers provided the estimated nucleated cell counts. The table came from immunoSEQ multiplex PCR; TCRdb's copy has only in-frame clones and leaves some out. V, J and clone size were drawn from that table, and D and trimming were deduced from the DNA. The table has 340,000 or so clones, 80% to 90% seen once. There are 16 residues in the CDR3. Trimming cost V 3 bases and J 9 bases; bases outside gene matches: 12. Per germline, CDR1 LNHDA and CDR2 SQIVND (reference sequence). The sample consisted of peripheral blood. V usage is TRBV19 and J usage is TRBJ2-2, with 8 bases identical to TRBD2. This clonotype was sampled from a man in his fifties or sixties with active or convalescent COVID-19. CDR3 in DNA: TGTGCCAGTAGTATGGGAGCGGGAGCCCTAGGACGGGAGCTGTTTTTT. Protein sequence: CASSMGAGALGRELFF.